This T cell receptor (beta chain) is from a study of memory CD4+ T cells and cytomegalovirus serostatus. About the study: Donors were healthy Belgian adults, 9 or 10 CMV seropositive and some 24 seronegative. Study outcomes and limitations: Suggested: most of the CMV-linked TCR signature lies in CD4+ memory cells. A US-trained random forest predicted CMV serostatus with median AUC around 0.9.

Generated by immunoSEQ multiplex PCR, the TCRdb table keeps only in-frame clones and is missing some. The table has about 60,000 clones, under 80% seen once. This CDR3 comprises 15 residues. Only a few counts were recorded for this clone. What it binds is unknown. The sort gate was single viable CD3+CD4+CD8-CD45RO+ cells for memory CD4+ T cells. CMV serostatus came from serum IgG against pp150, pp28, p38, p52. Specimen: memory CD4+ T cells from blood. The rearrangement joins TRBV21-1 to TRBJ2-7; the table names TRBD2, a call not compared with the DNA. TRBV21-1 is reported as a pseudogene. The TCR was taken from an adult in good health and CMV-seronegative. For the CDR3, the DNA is TGTGCCAGCGGAAATTTTTCGACTTACTCCTACGAGCAGTACTTC. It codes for CASGNFSTYSYEQYF.